This is a list of T cell receptor beta chains from one sample in a study of beta chain features in type 1 diabetes. Method: immunoSEQ multiplex PCR; TCRdb's copy keeps in-frame clones and lacks some. The sample carries around 120,000 clones, around 15% recorded once. Sequenced input: central memory CD4+ T cells from blood. Source of these receptors: a man aged 18 to 30 with type 1 diabetes. Both conserved end residues are part of each CDR3. The D gene is left open where the match is weak. Part of the rows lack a size; the others show once, few, many or a class for expanded clones.

D gene,J gene,V gene,clone size,CDR3 protein,CDR3 DNA
-,TRBJ2-3,TRBV7-2,-,CASSFTLGDTQYF,TGTGCCAGCAGCTTCACCCTCGGGGATACGCAGTATTTT
-,TRBJ2-3,TRBV6-5,once,CASEGLSADTQYF,TGTGCCAGTGAGGGGCTTTCGGCAGATACGCAGTATTTT
-,TRBJ2-3,TRBV10-3,many,CAIRPQGGRGADTQYF,TGTGCCATCAGACCTCAGGGGGGGCGTGGAGCAGATACGCAGTATTTT
-,TRBJ2-1,TRBV5-6,-,CASSLKWDRQFF,TGTGCCAGCAGCTTGAAGTGGGACCGGCAGTTCTTC
-,TRBJ2-2,TRBV2,-,CASTPGVGGELFF,TGTGCCAGCACCCCGGGGGTCGGCGGGGAGCTGTTTTTT
TRBD1,TRBJ1-5,TRBV9,few,CASSPGTENQPQHF,TGTGCCAGCAGCCCTGGGACAGAAAATCAGCCCCAGCATTTT
-,TRBJ1-2,TRBV28,few,CASISQTDGYTF,TGTGCCAGCATCTCTCAGACGGATGGCTACACCTTC
-,TRBJ2-2,TRBV30,-,CAWSANLGAGAGELFF,TGTGCCTGGAGCGCCAACTTGGGGGCCGGGGCCGGGGAGCTGTTTTTT
TRBD1,TRBJ2-7,TRBV29-1,few,CSVGTGGEQYF,TGCAGCGTGGGGACAGGGGGCGAGCAGTACTTC
-,TRBJ2-3,TRBV19,-,CASSTPVASGTDTQYF,TGTGCCAGTAGTACGCCTGTGGCTAGCGGCACAGATACGCAGTATTTT
-,TRBJ2-3,TRBV7-2,few,CASSLAGGDTQYF,TGTGCCAGCAGCTTAGCGGGCGGAGATACGCAGTATTTT
TRBD1,TRBJ2-3,TRBV9,-,CASSVGQGADTQYF,TGTGCCAGCAGCGTAGGCCAGGGGGCAGATACGCAGTATTTT
-,TRBJ2-3,TRBV9,-,CASSVTRGDRPTDTQYF,TGTGCCAGCAGCGTAACTAGAGGGGATCGCCCCACAGATACGCAGTATTTT
-,TRBJ2-7,TRBV20-1,once,CSASSPYEQYF,TGCAGTGCTAGTTCCCCGTACGAGCAGTACTTC
-,TRBJ1-5,TRBV2,-,CASSEEQNQPQHF,TGTGCCAGCAGTGAAGAACAGAATCAGCCCCAGCATTTT
-,TRBJ2-7,TRBV29-1,few,CSVVISTYEQYF,TGCAGCGTTGTGATTAGCACCTACGAGCAGTACTTC
TRBD1,TRBJ2-1,TRBV5-1,-,CASSLMGTGDNEQFF,TGCGCCAGCAGCTTGATGGGGACAGGTGACAATGAGCAGTTCTTC
-,TRBJ2-3,TRBV7-9,-,CASSLGVGHSVYF,TGTGCCAGCAGCTTAGGAGTCGGACATAGTGTGTATTTT
-,TRBJ1-2,TRBV29-1,many,CSVVGTEFSGYTF,TGCAGCGTTGTCGGGACCGAGTTTAGTGGCTACACCTTC
-,TRBJ2-7,TRBV30,few,CALSLGRPYEQYF,TGTGCCCTGTCGCTCGGGCGCCCCTACGAGCAGTACTTC
-,TRBJ2-5,TRBV7-2,-,CASSTSGALQETQYF,TGTGCCAGCTCTACCTCAGGGGCCCTCCAAGAGACCCAGTACTTC
-,TRBJ2-3,TRBV2,-,CASSEGGTDTQYF,TGTGCCAGCAGTGAAGGCGGGACAGATACGCAGTATTTT
-,TRBJ2-7,TRBV7-2,few,CASSLVSYEQYF,TGTGCCAGCAGCTTAGTCTCCTACGAGCAGTACTTC
TRBD1,TRBJ1-2,TRBV28,-,CASSFGQGPGGYTF,TGTGCCAGCAGTTTCGGACAGGGGCCCGGTGGCTACACCTTC
TRBD2,TRBJ2-5,TRBV18,many,CASSPLAGAAETQYF,TGTGCCAGCTCACCCCTAGCGGGAGCGGCGGAGACCCAGTACTTC
TRBD1,TRBJ2-5,TRBV6-5,-,CASSYRDRGQETQYF,TGTGCCAGCAGTTACCGGGACAGGGGCCAAGAGACCCAGTACTTC
TRBD2,TRBJ2-5,TRBV7-3,few,CASSRLGGGPQETQYF,TGTGCCAGCAGCCGCCTCGGGGGGGGCCCCCAAGAGACCCAGTACTTC
-,TRBJ1-5,TRBV30,-,CAWSPGIPNQPQHF,TGTGCCTGGAGCCCCGGGATTCCGAATCAGCCCCAGCATTTT
-,TRBJ2-5,TRBV20-1,few,CSATPWETQYF,TGCAGTGCTACCCCGTGGGAGACCCAGTACTTC
-,TRBJ2-2,TRBV6-1,-,CASSVTGYTGELFF,TGTGCCAGCAGTGTTACAGGGTACACCGGGGAGCTGTTTTTT
-,TRBJ2-1,TRBV9,few,CASSVEQALNEQFF,TGTGCCAGCAGCGTAGAACAGGCCCTGAATGAGCAGTTCTTC
-,TRBJ2-7,TRBV19,many,CASSPEDRYEQYF,TGTGCCAGTAGTCCGGAGGACAGATACGAGCAGTACTTC
-,TRBJ2-1,TRBV19,many,CASSIVERSHNEQFF,TGTGCCAGTAGTATAGTCGAGCGGAGTCACAATGAGCAGTTCTTC
-,TRBJ2-1,TRBV12-5,few,CASGLGQDRNEQFF,TGTGCTAGTGGTTTGGGACAGGATCGCAATGAGCAGTTCTTC
-,TRBJ2-7,TRBV18,-,CASLVGPGDEQYF,TGTGCCAGCCTGGTAGGCCCCGGAGACGAGCAGTACTTC
-,TRBJ1-4,TRBV18,-,CASSANTQGGRNEKLFF,TGTGCCAGCTCAGCCAACACACAGGGTGGCCGTAACGAAAAACTGTTTTTT
-,TRBJ2-7,TRBV25-1,-,CASAREGAGYEQYF,TGTGCCAGCGCCCGAGAAGGGGCTGGCTACGAGCAGTACTTC
-,TRBJ2-1,TRBV29-1,-,CSVSVVLEQFF,TGCAGCGTCTCAGTGGTACTTGAGCAGTTCTTC
TRBD1,TRBJ1-1,TRBV4-3,few,CASSTRQGNTEAFF,TGCGCCAGCAGCACTCGACAGGGGAACACTGAAGCTTTCTTT
-,TRBJ2-7,TRBV2,few,CASRRYLRGYEQYF,TGTGCCAGCAGGAGATACCTAAGGGGCTACGAGCAGTACTTC
-,TRBJ2-5,TRBV29-1,-,CSVVLGQETQYF,TGCAGCGTTGTTCTGGGACAAGAGACCCAGTACTTC
TRBD1,TRBJ1-2,TRBV27,-,CASSAGQGLGNYGYTF,TGTGCCAGCAGTGCCGGACAGGGTCTAGGAAACTATGGCTACACCTTC
-,TRBJ2-3,TRBV7-2,many,CASSVGPTSTDTQYF,TGTGCCAGCAGCGTGGGACCAACAAGCACAGATACGCAGTATTTT
-,TRBJ2-5,TRBV5-1,many,CASSVRQYQETQYF,TGCGCCAGCAGCGTGCGACAGTACCAAGAGACCCAGTACTTC
-,TRBJ1-1,TRBV7-9,many,CASGHRNTEAFF,TGTGCCAGCGGCCACAGGAACACTGAAGCTTTCTTT
TRBD1,TRBJ1-2,TRBV2,-,CASRGDRENYGYTF,TGTGCCAGCAGAGGGGACAGGGAGAACTATGGCTACACCTTC
TRBD2,TRBJ2-5,TRBV18,few,CASSPRTSGSGETQYF,TGTGCCAGCTCACCTCGGACTAGCGGGAGCGGGGAGACCCAGTACTTC
-,TRBJ2-1,TRBV7-2,-,CASSLPGSTIHEQFF,TGTGCCAGCAGCTTACCCGGTAGTACTATTCATGAGCAGTTCTTC
-,TRBJ1-4,TRBV29-1,few,CSVEEVAREKLFF,TGCAGCGTTGAAGAAGTAGCCCGCGAAAAACTGTTTTTT
TRBD1,TRBJ2-5,TRBV6-5,-,CASRAGGLETQYF,TGTGCCAGCAGAGCAGGGGGCCTGGAGACCCAGTACTTC